The 11 T cell receptor beta chains reported below all come from one sample, sequenced in a study of blood T cell dynamics during melanoma immunotherapy (dated by TCRdb to about 2020). Receptors were amplified or captured by the immunoSEQ multiplex PCR assay. What TCRdb holds here is the immuneACCESS table cut down to in-frame rearrangements. Part of the clones is not present; checked against another copy, under half of the missing clones reflect an unresolved V gene, and the others are unexplained. The sample table lists roughly 11,000 clones, less than 90% of them with a count of one. Clones ranked in the top ten supply 19% of the sample. Taken with the paper, the label for time point translates to: pre-treatment baseline. Sequencing used blood, obtained from a patient treated with checkpoint blockade. The receptors here all came from a human donor with melanoma.

The V call is TRBV10-3, the J call TRBJ2-5; D not resolved. The CDR3 is 13 residues long. Germline loops: CDR1 ENHRY, CDR2 SYGVKD. The germline V and J ends were trimmed by 3 bases and 5 bases, with 10 bases remaining between them. CDR3 DNA sequence: TGTGCCATCAGTGAAGGAGCGAAGGAGACCCAGTACTTC. Translation: CAISEGAKETQYF.

The chain uses TRBV6-5 and TRBJ1-3; perhaps TRBD1 as D (5 bases). V was clipped by 2 bases and J by 4 bases, with 12 bases between them. CDR1 is MNHEY, CDR2 SVGAGI, per germline. The CDR3 contains 15 residues. The CDR3, as DNA: TGTGCCAGCAGTTACCGGGGGATTGAAGGAAACACCATATATTTT. It codes for CASSYRGIEGNTIYF.

J is TRBJ2-5 and V is TRBV18; D may be TRBD2 (5 bases). Per the germline V gene, CDR1 is KGHSH and CDR2 is LQKENI. The CDR3 totals 14 residues. The V and J ends lost 3 bases and 4 bases respectively, with 12 bases between them. CDR3 loop: CASSPGAARETQYF. For the CDR3, the DNA is TGTGCCAGCTCACCGGGAGCGGCCAGAGAGACCCAGTACTTC.

This clone has a single count. The CDR3 loop is CASSVIGQGRETQYF. CDR3 DNA: TGTGCCAGCAGCGTAATCGGACAGGGAAGAGAGACCCAGTACTTC. The rearrangement uses TRBV9 and TRBJ2-5; TRBD1 matches at 8 bases. Germline V gene sequence: CDR1 SGDLS, CDR2 YYNGEE. The CDR3 is 15 residues long. Unmatched junction bases numbered 6, after V lost 1 base and J lost 4 bases.

V gene TRBV5-1 combines with J gene TRBJ2-1; TRBD1 matches 9 bases. J lost 5 bases, V lost 0 bases, and 0 bases had no gene match. The V gene's germline CDR1 is SGHRS and CDR2 YFSETQ. The CDR3 extends over 14 amino acids. CDR3 protein: CASSLGDRDNEQFF. CDR3 DNA: TGCGCCAGCAGCTTGGGGGACAGGGACAATGAGCAGTTCTTC.

J is TRBJ1-5 and V is TRBV6-1, with D unclear. The CDR3 spans 14 residues. V lost 4 bases, J lost 7 bases, and 14 bases lay in between. Germline lookup yields CDR1 MNHNS and CDR2 SASEGT. Written as DNA, the CDR3 is TGTGCCAGCAGTGGCGCCAGCCTGAGCCAGCCCCAGCATTTT. Translated: CASSGASLSQPQHF.

The chain has TRBV18 and TRBJ2-1, with D unresolved. CDR1 is KGHSH, CDR2 LQKENI, per germline. This CDR3 region has 16 residues. Trimming took 2 bases from V and 0 from J, leaving 11 bases between them. This CDR3 reads CASSPIQSSSYNEQFF. CDR3 sequence (DNA): TGTGCCAGCTCACCAATACAGTCCAGCTCCTACAATGAGCAGTTCTTC.

The rearrangement links TRBV6-1 to TRBJ2-7; 7 bases match TRBD1. From germline, CDR1 is MNHNS and CDR2 SASEGT. This CDR3 contains 16 residues. J was trimmed by 3 bases and V by 3 bases; bases with no gene match: 11. CDR3 coding DNA: TGTGCCAGCAGTGATTCAGGGAAGGGGGCCCTCTACGAGCAGTACTTC. Amino acids: CASSDSGKGALYEQYF.

J is TRBJ2-7 and V is TRBV2; 9 bases are shared with TRBD2. The CDR3 is made up of 17 amino acids. With 0 bases clipped from V and 0 bases from J, the junction kept 6 bases outside the gene matches. Germline values: CDR1 SNHLY, CDR2 FYNNEI. This CDR3 reads CASSEALAGLSSYEQYV. For the CDR3, the DNA is TGTGCCAGCAGTGAAGCCCTAGCGGGGCTCAGCTCCTACGAGCAGTACGTC.

This chain links TRBV19 with TRBJ2-5; TRBD1 aligns across 8 bases. The ends lost 10 bases at V and 4 bases at J; junction bases unmatched: 11. In germline, CDR1 is LNHDA, CDR2 SQIVND (reference sequence). The CDR3 is 14 amino acids. The CDR3, as DNA: TGTGCCACCCAAGACTTCGACAGGGGAGAGACCCAGTACTTC. This gives the protein CATQDFDRGETQYF.

V and J are TRBV28 and TRBJ2-2, with unresolved D. The CDR3 is 15 amino acids. V lost 3 bases to trimming and J lost 0 bases, with 8 bases between them. From germline, CDR1 is MDHEN and CDR2 SYDVKM. Here the CDR3 reads CASSFSGANTGELFF. CDR3 in DNA: TGTGCCAGCAGTTTTAGTGGGGCGAACACCGGGGAGCTGTTTTTT.